This TCR beta chain was captured by sequencing in a study of T cells in Graves' hyperthyroidism and ophthalmopathy. Of note for this clonotype: No antigen is known for it.

The study left out patients who had uncontrolled infection, other autoimmune disease, pregnancy or lactation. Study conclusions and caveats: Also found in blood were most expanded thyroid clonotypes above 0.001.

Amplified regions were TCR beta CDR3 sequences from RNA transcripts. Carried out on the TCR CDR3, a first-round RT-PCR used the HTBI primer set. Using its own MiXCR run on the multiplex PCR reads, TCRdb lists one record per CDR3 protein. The table has 470,000 or so distinct CDR3 sequences, under 25% seen once; the top ten hold about 25%. Germline CDR1 reads SGHRS; CDR2 reads YFSETQ. This CDR3 is built from 14 residues. Trimming removed 1 base at V and 5 bases at J, with 12 bases between. The V call is TRBV5-1, the J call TRBJ2-5; D gene uncertain. The TCR was taken from a man aged 18 to 29 with Graves' hyperthyroidism. The sequenced sample consisted of blood. CDR3 bases: TGCGCCAGCAGCTTGATCGCCGGGCGGGAGACCCAGTACTTC. Residues: CASSLIAGRETQYF.